This T cell receptor beta chain was captured by sequencing in a study of human T cells and chemical hapten exposure. Study details: Small pooled library volume differences chiefly drove per-sample TCR yield variation.

The germline V and J ends were trimmed by 10 bases and 3 bases, with 16 bases remaining between them. CDR1 MDHEN and CDR2 SYDVKM come from the germline V gene. CDR3 length equals 13 residues. The library put unique molecular identifiers onto individual cDNA molecules. TCRdb independently ran MiXCR on the RACE reads; one entry per CDR3 protein. This table has some 180,000 distinct CDR3 sequences, around 23% appearing once. Time point here: patch test 3, about 24 weeks after DPC sensitization. This sample's treatment: therapeutic diphenylcyclopropenone sensitization with weekly scalp DPC. The source was whole blood, collected in connection with sensitization to the hapten diphenylcyclopropenone (DPC). This clonotype originated in a woman in her thirties or forties with alopecia areata. Some clones in this sample may be carry-over from other donors' samples. This chain links TRBV28 with TRBJ2-7, with D perhaps matching TRBD1 or TRBD2 (6 bases each). CDR3 sequence reads: CATWGAASYEQYF. The CDR3 DNA sequence: TGTGCCACCTGGGGGGCTGCCAGCTACGAGCAGTACTTC. Based on the CDR3 plus reference TRBV28 and TRBJ2-7, the full variable domain is DVKVTQSSRYLVKRTGEKVFLECVQDMDHENMFWYRQDPGLGLRLIYFSYDVKMKEKGDIPEGYSVSREKKERFSLILESASTNQTSMYLCATWGAASYEQYFGPGTRLTVT.